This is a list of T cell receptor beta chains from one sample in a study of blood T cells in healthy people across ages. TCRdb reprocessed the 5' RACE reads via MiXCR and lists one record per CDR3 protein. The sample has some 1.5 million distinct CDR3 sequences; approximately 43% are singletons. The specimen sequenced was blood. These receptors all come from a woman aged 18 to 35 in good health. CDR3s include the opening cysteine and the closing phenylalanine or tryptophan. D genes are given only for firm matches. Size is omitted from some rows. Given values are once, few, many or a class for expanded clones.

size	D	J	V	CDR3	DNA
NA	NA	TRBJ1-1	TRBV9	CARRVMNTEAFF	TGTGCCAGGCGGGTTATGAACACTGAAGCTTTCTTT
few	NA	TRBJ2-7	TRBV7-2	CASSFGGHYYEQYF	TGTGCCAGCAGCTTCGGGGGACACTACTACGAGCAGTACTTC
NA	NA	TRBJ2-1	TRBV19	CASSIQAMSYNEQFF	TGTGCCAGTAGTATACAAGCGATGTCCTACAATGAGCAGTTCTTC
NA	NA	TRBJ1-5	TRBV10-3	CAISPGRGNQPQHF	TGTGCCATCTCCCCCGGGAGGGGCAATCAGCCCCAGCATTTT
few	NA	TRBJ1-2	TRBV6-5	CASSYSPEGYGYTF	TGTGCCAGCAGTTACTCGCCTGAGGGGTATGGCTACACCTTC
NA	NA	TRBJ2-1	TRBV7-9	CASSLNGEQFF	TGTGCCAGCAGCTTAAATGGTGAGCAGTTCTTC
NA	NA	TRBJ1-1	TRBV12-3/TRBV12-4	CASKGFTEAFF	TGTGCCAGCAAGGGGTTCACTGAAGCTTTCTTT
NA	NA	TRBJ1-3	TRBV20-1	CSARVPSIRSGNTMYF	TGCAGTGCTAGAGTCCCCAGTATACGCTCTGGAAACACCATGTATTTT
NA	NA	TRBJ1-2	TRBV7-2	CASKGRALYGHTF	TGTGCCAGCAAAGGGCGGGCCTTGTATGGCCACACCTTC
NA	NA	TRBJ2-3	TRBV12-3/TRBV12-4	CASRGATTDTQYF	TGTGCCAGCAGAGGGGCCACGACTGATACGCAGTATTTT
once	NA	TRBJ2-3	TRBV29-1	CSVRVAGHTDTQYF	TGCAGCGTCCGGGTGGCGGGTCATACAGATACGCAGTATTTT
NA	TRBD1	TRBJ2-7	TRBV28	CASSPPDRGKQYF	TGTGCCAGCAGTCCACCGGACAGGGGCAAGCAGTACTTC
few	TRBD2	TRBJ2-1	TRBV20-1	CSASFLSGGSYNEQFF	TGCAGTGCTAGCTTCCTTAGCGGGGGCTCCTACAATGAGCAGTTCTTC
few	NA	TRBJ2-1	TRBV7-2	CASRFDSSTYNEQFF	TGTGCCAGCAGGTTTGACAGTTCCACCTACAATGAGCAGTTCTTC
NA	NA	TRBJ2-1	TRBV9	CASSVGGQKGHNEQFF	TGTGCCAGCAGCGTAGGGGGGCAAAAGGGACACAATGAGCAGTTCTTC
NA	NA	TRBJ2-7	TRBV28	CASMGVGPTRNEQYF	TGTGCCAGCATGGGGGTTGGGCCCACGCGAAATGAGCAGTACTTC
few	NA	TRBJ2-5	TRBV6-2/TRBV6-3	CASINRAVETQYF	TGTGCCAGTATTAATAGGGCCGTAGAGACCCAGTACTTC
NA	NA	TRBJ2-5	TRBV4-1	CASSPPPGRVAYNEQYF	TGCGCCAGCAGCCCCCCGCCCGGACGAGTAGCTTATAATGAGCAGTACTTC
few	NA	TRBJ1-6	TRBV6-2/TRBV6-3	CASTDRNSPLHF	TGTGCCAGCACCGACAGGAATTCACCCCTCCACTTT
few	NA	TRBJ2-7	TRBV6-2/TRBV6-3	CASSYNPIVYEQYF	TGTGCCAGCAGTTATAACCCTATCGTCTACGAGCAGTACTTC
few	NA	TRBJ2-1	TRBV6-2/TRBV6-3	CASRLRTEGQFF	TGTGCCAGCAGACTCCGAACGGAAGGGCAGTTCTTC
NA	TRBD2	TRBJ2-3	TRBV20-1	CSARSPSGGATDTQYF	TGCAGTGCTAGAAGCCCTAGCGGGGGGGCAACAGATACGCAGTATTTT
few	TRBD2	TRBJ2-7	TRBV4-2	CASSRLADYNEQYF	TGTGCCAGCAGTCGACTAGCGGACTACAATGAGCAGTACTTC
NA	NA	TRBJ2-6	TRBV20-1	CSAISPLVRSGANVLTF	TGCAGTGCTATCTCCCCTTTGGTTAGATCTGGGGCCAACGTCCTGACTTTC
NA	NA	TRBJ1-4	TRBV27	CASSPPGGGYEKLFF	TGTGCCAGCAGTCCCCCGGGGGGAGGTTATGAAAAACTGTTTTTT
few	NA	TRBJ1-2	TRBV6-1	CASGTPNSNYGYTF	TGTGCCAGCGGGACACCAAACTCCAACTATGGCTACACCTTC
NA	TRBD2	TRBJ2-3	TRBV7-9	CASSNGLAGGTDTQYF	TGTGCCAGCAGCAACGGACTAGCGGGGGGCACAGATACGCAGTATTTT
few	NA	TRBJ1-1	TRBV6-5	CASKSGTLNTEAFF	TGTGCCAGCAAGTCCGGGACACTTAACACTGAAGCTTTCTTT
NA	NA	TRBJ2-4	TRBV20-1	CSARVSSGRGNIQYF	TGCAGTGCTAGAGTATCGAGCGGAAGAGGAAACATTCAGTACTTC
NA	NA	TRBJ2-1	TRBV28	CASILTRQSYNEQFF	TGTGCCAGCATCCTTACTAGACAGAGCTACAATGAGCAGTTCTTC
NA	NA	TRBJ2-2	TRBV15	CATSGSRRNTGELFF	TGTGCCACCAGCGGTTCCCGACGGAACACCGGGGAGCTGTTTTTT
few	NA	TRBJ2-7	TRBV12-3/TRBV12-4	CASSSLGSPYEQYF	TGTGCCAGCAGTTCGTTAGGGTCCCCCTACGAGCAGTACTTC
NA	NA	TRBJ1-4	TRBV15	CATSRTGGATNEKLFF	TGTGCCACCAGCAGAACGGGGGGGGCGACTAATGAAAAACTGTTTTTT
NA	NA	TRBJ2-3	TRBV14	CASSLRGAWDTQYF	TGTGCCAGCAGCCTACGGGGGGCTTGGGATACGCAGTATTTT
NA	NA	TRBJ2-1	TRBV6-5	CASSYGARGYNEQFF	TGTGCCAGCAGTTACGGAGCGAGGGGCTACAATGAGCAGTTCTTC
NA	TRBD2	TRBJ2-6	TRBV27	CASSLSGLAGSGANVLTF	TGTGCCAGTTCCTTATCGGGACTAGCGGGATCCGGGGCCAACGTCCTGACTTTC
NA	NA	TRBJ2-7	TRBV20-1	CSARGGNSRNEQYF	TGCAGTGCTAGAGGCGGAAATTCGAGGAACGAGCAGTACTTC
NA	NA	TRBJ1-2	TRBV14	CASSQVRPALPYGYTF	TGTGCCAGCAGCCAAGTTCGTCCAGCTCTCCCCTATGGCTACACCTTC
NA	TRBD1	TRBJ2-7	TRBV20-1	CSARDPDRVYEQYF	TGCAGTGCTAGAGATCCGGACAGGGTCTACGAGCAGTACTTC
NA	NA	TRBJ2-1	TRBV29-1	CSVLGGADEQFF	TGCAGCGTCCTCGGTGGGGCCGATGAGCAGTTCTTC
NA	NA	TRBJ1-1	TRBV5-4	CASSAGPTDTEAFF	TGTGCCAGCAGCGCGGGGCCCACGGACACTGAAGCTTTCTTT
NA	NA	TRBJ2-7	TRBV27	CASSFYSHEQYF	TGTGCCAGCAGTTTTTATTCCCATGAGCAGTACTTC
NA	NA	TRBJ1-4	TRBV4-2	CASSRDSFEKLFF	TGTGCCAGCAGCCGAGACAGTTTTGAAAAACTGTTTTTT
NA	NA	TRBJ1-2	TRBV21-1	CASTWGGRGKSNYGYTF	TGTGCCAGCACTTGGGGGGGGCGCGGAAAATCTAACTATGGCTACACCTTC
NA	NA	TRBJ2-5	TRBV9	CASSASTLQETQYF	TGTGCCAGCAGCGCTAGTACCCTCCAAGAGACCCAGTACTTC
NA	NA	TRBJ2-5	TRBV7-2	CASSRFPAWGETQYF	TGTGCCAGCAGCAGATTCCCGGCTTGGGGAGAGACCCAGTACTTC
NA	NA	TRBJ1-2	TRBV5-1	CASRRAVDYGYTF	TGCGCCAGCAGACGCGCGGTGGACTATGGCTACACCTTC
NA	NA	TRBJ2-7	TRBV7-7	CASSLVVGSPYNEQYF	TGTGCTAGCAGCTTAGTTGTAGGGAGCCCCTACAATGAGCAGTACTTC
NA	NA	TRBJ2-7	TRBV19	CASSGVNLYEQYF	TGTGCCAGTAGCGGTGTCAACCTCTACGAGCAGTACTTC
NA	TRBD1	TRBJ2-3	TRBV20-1	CSAMDRLTDTQYF	TGCAGTGCTATGGACAGGCTCACAGATACGCAGTATTTT
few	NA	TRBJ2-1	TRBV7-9	CASSLESHNEQFF	TGTGCCAGCAGCTTAGAGTCCCACAATGAGCAGTTCTTC
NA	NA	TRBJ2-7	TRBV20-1	CSANREEKYEQYF	TGCAGTGCTAACAGGGAGGAAAAGTACGAGCAGTACTTC
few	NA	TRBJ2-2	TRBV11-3	CASSQRQGNTGELFF	TGTGCCAGCAGCCAGAGGCAGGGTAACACCGGGGAGCTGTTTTTT
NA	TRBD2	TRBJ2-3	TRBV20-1	CSAKRLAGGADTQYF	TGCAGTGCAAAAAGACTAGCGGGGGGGGCAGATACGCAGTATTTT
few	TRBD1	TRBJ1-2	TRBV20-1	CSARDWDRAYGYTF	TGCAGTGCTAGAGATTGGGACAGGGCCTATGGCTACACCTTC